This T cell receptor beta chain was sequenced in a study of blood T cell repertoires in COVID-19. Turning to the study itself: The cDNA or gDNA used as material had been derived from T cells, B-cell-depleted T cells, or PBMCs.

Germline-derived CDR1 and CDR2 are SGHTA and FQGTGA. The CDR3 sequence is 16 residues long. V shed 1 base and J shed 5 bases, with 12 bases lying between them. Seattle enrolled patients during active infection and tracked them longitudinally. In the authors' workflow: Cell counts per sample came from amplifying reference gene primers. TCRdb's table, derived via immunoSEQ multiplex PCR, lists solely in-frame clones and lacks some. V and J calls and clone size follow that table, whereas D and trimming were derived from the DNA. Here the sample spans 150,000 to 200,000 clones, around 85% being singletons.

The TCR was taken from an older woman with COVID-19, enrolled during active disease. The specimen sequenced was peripheral blood. The V and J genes are TRBV7-3 and TRBJ1-6; possibly TRBD1 for D (5 bases). The CDR3 DNA follows: TGTGCCAGCAGCTTAATCGCAGGGTTGAATAATTCACCCCTCCACTTT. This translates into CASSLIAGLNNSPLHF.